The source of this T cell receptor (beta chain) is a study of blood T cell repertoires in COVID-19. Authors' processing steps: Estimation of nucleated cell counts relied on the amplification of reference gene primers. Data came from immunoSEQ multiplex PCR; TCRdb stores just in-frame clones and leaves some out. The V and J calls and clone size come from that table; D and trimming were worked out from the DNA. This sample has approximately 200,000 clones, with 65% to 85% found just once. Sample: peripheral blood. The sequence was collected from a woman of 80 years or more with acute or convalescent COVID-19.

The CDR3 bases are TGTGCCAGCTCGGACCAGTCGGGAGGCTCCTACGAGCAGTACTTC. This gives the protein CASSDQSGGSYEQYF. The chain carries TRBV18 and TRBJ2-7, with TRBD2 matching over 7 bases. Germline CDR1 is KGHSH and CDR2 is LQKENI. The CDR3 sequence is 15 residues long. The V segment lost 6 bases and the J segment 0 bases; nucleotides outside the gene matches: 8.